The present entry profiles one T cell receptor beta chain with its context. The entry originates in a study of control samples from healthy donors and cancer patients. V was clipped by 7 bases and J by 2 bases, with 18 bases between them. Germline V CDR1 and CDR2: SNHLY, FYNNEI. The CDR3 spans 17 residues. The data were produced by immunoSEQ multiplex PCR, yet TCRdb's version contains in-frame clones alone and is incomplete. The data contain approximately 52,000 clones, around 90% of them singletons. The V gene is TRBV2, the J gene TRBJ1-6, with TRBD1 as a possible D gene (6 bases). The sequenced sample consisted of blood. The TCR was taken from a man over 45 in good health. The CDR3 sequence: CASKLAAGATYNSPLHF. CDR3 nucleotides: TGTGCCAGCAAGTTAGCAGCGGGGGCGACCTATAATTCACCCCTCCACTTT.